The clone carrying this T cell receptor (beta chain) was seen a few times. Its antigen is as yet unknown. These data originate in a study of CD8 T cells in ankylosing spondylitis. Points from the study as a whole: It appeared that ankylosing spondylitis blood was characterized by a TCR beta motif of under ten highly homologous variants.

The V gene lost 7 bases and the J gene lost 0 bases, with 10 bases spanning the gap. This CDR3 spans 14 amino acids. MiXCR, run by TCRdb on the 5' RACE reads, gives a single entry per CDR3 protein. The profile covers roughly 100,000 distinct CDR3 sequences, with roughly 8% appearing a single time and approximately 9.7% taken by the ten largest. The sequencing input was blood, either unsorted or a sorted T cell fraction (not recorded which). The chain has TRBV12-3 or TRBV12-4 and TRBJ1-3; D gene unclear. This sequence was found in a male donor with ankylosing spondylitis or in good health (not recorded which). CDR3 amino acids: CASTTYTSGNTIYF. CDR3 DNA: TGTGCCAGCACCACATACACCTCTGGAAACACCATATATTTT.